The rows below give T cell receptor beta chains drawn from one sample of a study of cytomegalovirus exposure and HLA in healthy donors. Clones were read by immunoSEQ multiplex PCR, and TCRdb kept only the in-frame ones, dropping some. There are about 96,000 clones in the sample; around four fifths occur only once, and 6.5% to 8% lies in the top ten. Input material: PBMCs. Receptors were obtained from a middle-aged man in good health and CMV-seropositive. CDR3s include the opening cysteine and the closing phenylalanine or tryptophan.

TRBV28	TRBJ1-3	CASNDFLDSGNTIYF
TRBV9	TRBJ2-3	CASSVNRASTDTQYF
TRBV6-5	TRBJ2-7	CASRTDRGPYEQYF
TRBV7-2	TRBJ2-5	CASSASVAGGRETQYF
TRBV2	TRBJ2-4	CASSLDRGNIQYF
TRBV7-2	TRBJ2-4	CASSLQGASGKNIQYF
TRBV7-2	TRBJ2-4	CASSSTIFGQALAKNIQYF
TRBV5-1	TRBJ1-1	CASSPRLEGANTEAFF
TRBV5-1	TRBJ2-5	CASSHRGSGTQYF
TRBV19	TRBJ1-1	CASSPTGRAPEAFF